This paragraph covers one T cell receptor (beta chain) sequence. In germline, CDR1 is LGHNA, CDR2 YNFKEQ. The CDR3 is made up of 18 amino acids. The data were taken from a study of blood T cells in healthy people across ages. Primed by a sample-barcoded 5' primer and a J-beta primer mix, a second PCR proceeded for 7 to 11 cycles. TCRdb reprocessed the 5' RACE reads via MiXCR and lists one record per CDR3 protein. The data hold about a million distinct CDR3 sequences, with 51% observed a single time. Sequencing was carried out using blood. The chain is built from TRBV4-2 and TRBJ2-1, with TRBD2 matching over 10 bases. The DNA end favors TRBJ2-7, so the J call may be wrong. This receptor was taken from a woman in her sixties or seventies in good health. The CDR3 bases are TGTGCCAGCAGCCAAGATCGTAGCGGGAGGATGTCCTACAATGAGCAGTACTTC. This codes for CASSQDRSGRMSYNEQYF.